Listed below are T cell receptor beta chains from one sample, sequenced in a study of glioma-infiltrating T cells. TCRdb independently ran MiXCR on the multiplex PCR reads; one entry per CDR3 protein. This table holds fewer than 55,000 distinct CDR3 sequences, under 25% found once. Source material: glioma tissue, nonneoplastic brain tissue, or PBMCs (not recorded which). The receptors come from a human donor with low-grade glioma or glioblastoma, undergoing nonglioma brain surgery, or in good health (not recorded which). CDR3s include the opening cysteine and the closing phenylalanine or tryptophan. The order of the fields is D gene, V gene, clone size, J gene, CDR3 DNA, CDR3 protein. A D gene is named only where the DNA matches it firmly. Clone sizes are given selectively: once, few, many, or a class where the clone is expanded.

>NA|TRBV7-9|NA|TRBJ1-1
TGTGCCAGCAGCCGCTGGGACTCCCCCACTGAAGCTTTCTTT
CASSRWDSPTEAFF
>NA|TRBV11-2|many|TRBJ1-2
TGTGCCAGCAGCGAGCAGAACTATGGCTACACCTTC
CASSEQNYGYTF
>NA|TRBV2|few|TRBJ2-7
TGTGCCAGCAGTGGGGCCTACGAGCAGTACTTC
CASSGAYEQYF
>TRBD1|TRBV27|medium-sized|TRBJ1-5
TGTGCCAGCAGTCCGGGGACAGGGTTCAATCAGCCCCAGCATTTT
CASSPGTGFNQPQHF
>NA|TRBV7-2|many|TRBJ2-1
TGTGCCAGCAGCTCACGACCTAGCTCCTACAATGAGCAGTTCTTC
CASSSRPSSYNEQFF
>NA|TRBV6-6|many|TRBJ2-2
TGTGCCAGCAGTTACGGGACCGGGGAGCTGTTTTTT
CASSYGTGELFF
>NA|TRBV11-1|NA|TRBJ2-7
TGTGCCAGCAGCACCCTCCCGGGCCCCTACGAGCGGTACTTC
CASSTLPGPYERYF
>NA|TRBV27|many|TRBJ1-2
TGTGCCAGCAGCACCAACAGGGTGGGGCATGGCTACACCTTC
CASSTNRVGHGYTF
>NA|TRBV20-1|many|TRBJ1-5
TGCAGTGCCGGGGACAACCAGTACAATCAGCCCCAGCATTTT
CSAGDNQYNQPQHF
>NA|TRBV19|NA|TRBJ2-3
TGTGCCAGTAGTGCTCCGTCGGACACAGATACGCAGTATTTT
CASSAPSDTDTQYF
>NA|TRBV7-9|many|TRBJ2-3
TGTGCCAGCAGCACCGAGTCAGATACGCAGTATTTT
CASSTESDTQYF
>NA|TRBV3-1|many|TRBJ1-5
TGTGCCAGCAGCCAAGAATTGGAGCAGCCCCAGCATTTT
CASSQELEQPQHF
>TRBD1|TRBV7-9|NA|TRBJ2-4
TGTGCCAGCAGGGCTACAGGGGCGAACATTCAGTACTTC
CASRATGANIQYF
>TRBD2|TRBV27|NA|TRBJ2-1
TGTGCCAGCAGCCCCAAGGGACTAGCGGGGTACCATGAGCAGTTCTTC
CASSPKGLAGYHEQFF
>TRBD1|TRBV27|many|TRBJ2-7
TGTGCCAGCAGTCGGGACAGATCCTACGAGCAGTACTTC
CASSRDRSYEQYF
>NA|TRBV20-1|many|TRBJ2-7
TGCAGTGCTATGGGGGACTCCTACGAGCAGTACTTC
CSAMGDSYEQYF
>TRBD2|TRBV6-2/TRBV6-3|many|TRBJ2-7
TGTGCCACCTCGGGACTAGCGGGAGCGTTATCCTACGAGCAGTACTTC
CATSGLAGALSYEQYF
>TRBD2|TRBV6-1|many|TRBJ2-1
TGTGCCAGCGTATTAGCGGGAGATGATTATCGTGAGCAGTTCTTC
CASVLAGDDYREQFF
>TRBD1|TRBV29-1|few|TRBJ1-2
TGCAGCGTTGCAATTGAGACAGGGGCAGGTGGCTACACCTTC
CSVAIETGAGGYTF
>NA|TRBV6-2/TRBV6-3|NA|TRBJ2-7
TGTGCCAGCAGTCCCACCGGAGGGGGGACCCCCCACGAGCAGTACTTC
CASSPTGGGTPHEQYF
>NA|TRBV5-1|many|TRBJ1-1
TGCGCCAGCAGCGCGGACAGTACGAACACTGAAGCTTTCTTT
CASSADSTNTEAFF
>TRBD2|TRBV29-1|NA|TRBJ2-1
TGCAGCGTGGAAGCGGGAGTCGGAAATGAGCAGTTCTTC
CSVEAGVGNEQFF
>TRBD2|TRBV28|many|TRBJ2-3
TGTGCCAGCAGTTCTAGCGGGGAAGAAGATACGCAGTATTTT
CASSSSGEEDTQYF
>TRBD1|TRBV6-1|medium-sized|TRBJ2-5
TGTGCCAGCAGTGGACAGGGATGGGAGACCCAGTACTTC
CASSGQGWETQYF
>NA|TRBV11-3|many|TRBJ2-1
TGTGCCAGCAGCCCTTCATCCTACAATGAGCAGTTCTTC
CASSPSSYNEQFF
>TRBD2|TRBV4-1|many|TRBJ2-7
TGCGCCAGCAGCCAAGGTAGCGGGTATTCCTACGAGCAGTACTTC
CASSQGSGYSYEQYF
>NA|TRBV27|many|TRBJ1-4
TGTGCCAGCAGGCCGCGGGGTTCAACTAATGAAAAACTGTTTTTT
CASRPRGSTNEKLFF
>NA|TRBV28|NA|TRBJ1-5
TGTGCCAACAGTCGAAACTTCTTTCAGCATTTT
CANSRNFFQHF
>NA|TRBV27|many|TRBJ2-5
TGTGCCAGCAGCGCTGGCGGGACCCAAGAGACCCAGTACTTC
CASSAGGTQETQYF
>NA|TRBV11-3|many|TRBJ2-2
TGTGCCAGCAGCTTAGACAGGGTCGGGGAGCTGTTTTTT
CASSLDRVGELFF
>NA|TRBV20-1|NA|TRBJ2-1
TGCAGTGCTAGGCCCAGGGCCACCTATGAGCAGTTCTTC
CSARPRATYEQFF
>NA|TRBV7-2|many|TRBJ1-5
TGTGCCAGCAGCTTACAGAGCAATCAGCCCCAGCATTTT
CASSLQSNQPQHF
>NA|TRBV20-1|many|TRBJ2-1
TGCAGTGCTAGAGAAAGGGGGGGCCTCTACAATGAGCAGTTCTTC
CSARERGGLYNEQFF
>NA|TRBV7-2|many|TRBJ1-3
TGTGCCAGCAGCAGTGTTCCAGGGGACACCATATATTTT
CASSSVPGDTIYF
>TRBD1|TRBV11-2|NA|TRBJ1-1
TGTGCCAGCAGCTTAGACTCGGGACAGAACACTGGAGCTTTCTTT
CASSLDSGQNTGAFF
>NA|TRBV7-9|few|TRBJ1-5
TGTGCCAGCAGCTCGACAGTTGGCAATCAGCCCCAGCATTTT
CASSSTVGNQPQHF
>NA|TRBV3-1|many|TRBJ2-2
TGTGCCAGCAGCGGGACGTCTGGGGAGCTGTTTTTT
CASSGTSGELFF